The 20 T cell receptor beta chains listed next were all sequenced from one sample in a study of blood T cell repertoires in COVID-19. Using immunoSEQ multiplex PCR, the repertoire was profiled, and TCRdb retains in-frame clones only, with some absent. There are some 130,000 clones in the sample; approximately 84% occur only once, and 17% lies in the top ten. The sequenced sample consisted of peripheral blood. The receptors were sampled from a woman of 80 years or more with acute or convalescent COVID-19.

The CDR3 reads CASSSSIFGNSPLHF. The DNA for the CDR3 is TGTGCCAGCAGCTCCTCAATTTTCGGGAATTCACCCCTCCACTTT. V usage is TRBV7-2 and J usage is TRBJ1-6, with no clear D. Germline CDR1 and CDR2: SGHTA and FQGNSA. The CDR3 spans 15 residues. The V end was cut by 4 bases, the J end by 7 bases, with 14 bases between.

V and J are TRBV6-5 and TRBJ2-5; 10 positions agree with TRBD2. V trimming: 2 bases; J trimming: 4 bases; junction bases outside the gene matches: 4. The CDR3 loop spans 15 amino acids. CDR1 is MNHEY, CDR2 SVGAGI, per germline. CDR3: CASSYSGGALETQYF. In DNA form, the CDR3 reads TGTGCCAGCAGTTACAGCGGGGGGGCTTTAGAGACCCAGTACTTC.

The rearrangement uses TRBV7-2 and TRBJ2-5, with TRBD1 identical over 8 bases. The germline V gene encodes CDR1 SGHTA and CDR2 FQGNSA. V dropped 5 bases and J dropped 2; count of bases not matched to a gene: 7. This CDR3 region has 15 residues. The CDR3 DNA sequence: TGTGCCAGCAGCCTGGGGAACAGGGGGCAAGAGACCCAGTACTTC. Its protein product is CASSLGNRGQETQYF.

The chain carries TRBV5-1 and TRBJ1-4; no firm D call. CDR3 length equals 13 residues. The ends were cut back, 5 bases at V and 7 bases at J, with 12 bases in the middle. CDR1 and CDR2 (germline): SGHRS, YFSETQ. Here the CDR3 reads CASRESGSEKLFF. CDR3 nucleotide sequence: TGCGCCAGCAGAGAAAGTGGGAGTGAAAAACTGTTTTTT. Together with reference TRBV5-1 and TRBJ1-4, the CDR3 gives the full variable domain: KAGVTQTPRYLIKTRGQQVTLSCSPISGHRSVSWYQQTPGQGLQFLFEYFSETQRNKGNFPGRFSGRQFSNSRSEMNVSTLELGDSALYLCASRESGSEKLFFGSGTQLSVL.

The rearrangement uses TRBV11-2 and TRBJ2-5; TRBD1 might be the D (5 bases). Germline CDR1 reads SGHAT; CDR2 reads FQNNGV. The CDR3 totals 14 residues. V was trimmed by 4 bases and J by 0 bases, leaving 9 bases between them. The CDR3 here is CASSSSGYQETQYF. In nucleotides, the CDR3 is TGTGCCAGCAGCTCCTCAGGGTACCAAGAGACCCAGTACTTC.

J is TRBJ2-2 and V is TRBV9; D possibly corresponds to TRBD2 (6 bases). The CDR3 has 14 residues. Per germline, CDR1 SGDLS and CDR2 YYNGEE. V gave up 6 bases and J gave up 0 bases, with 9 bases separating them. As DNA, the CDR3 is TGTGCCAGCACCGGGGGATCGAACACCGGGGAGCTGTTTTTT. Residues: CASTGGSNTGELFF.

The gene calls are TRBV5-1 and TRBJ1-5, with D uncertain. The CDR3 extends over 15 amino acids. Germline V CDR1 and CDR2: SGHRS, YFSETQ. V gave up 5 bases and J gave up 6 bases, with 18 bases separating them. The CDR3 loop is CASSFDGSPLQPQHF. CDR3 coding DNA: TGCGCCAGCAGTTTTGACGGGTCCCCCCTTCAGCCCCAGCATTTT.

The rearrangement links TRBV29-1 to TRBJ1-1; D not resolved. Trimming removed 6 bases from V and 3 bases from J, with 14 bases in between. There are 13 residues in the CDR3. Germline CDR1 reads SQVTM; CDR2 reads ANQGSEA. CDR3 nucleotide sequence: TGCAGCGTCGTGACGGGATCTCACACTGAAGCTTTCTTT. This encodes CSVVTGSHTEAFF.

CDR3 protein: CASSRQGVDSGYTF. DNA of the CDR3: TGTGCCAGCAGCCGCCAGGGGGTGGACTCAGGCTACACCTTC. The chain employs TRBV3-1 (or the pseudogene TRBV3-2) and TRBJ1-2; 7 nucleotides match TRBD1. CDR3 length equals 14 residues. J gave up 8 bases and V 4 bases, and 10 bases lay outside the gene matches. In germline, CDR1 is LGHDT, CDR2 YNNKEL (reference sequence).

The J gene is TRBJ2-7, the V gene TRBV6-6; 8 positions agree with TRBD2. The CDR3 extends over 11 amino acids. With 4 bases clipped from V and 8 bases from J, the junction kept 1 base outside the gene matches. The V gene's germline CDR1 is MNHNY and CDR2 SVGAGI (reference sequence). In DNA, the CDR3 is TGTGCCAGCAGTTTAGCGGGACAGCAGTACTTC. Its translation is CASSLAGQQYF.

This chain connects TRBV19 to TRBJ1-5; 9 bases agree with TRBD1. The junction had 6 bases not matched to a gene; V was cut back by 3 bases and J by 3 bases. Germline V gene lookup returns CDR1 LNHDA and CDR2 SQIVND (reference sequence). The CDR3 loop spans 16 amino acids. Here the CDR3 DNA reads TGTGCCAGTAGTATCAAATGGACAGGGGTCAATCAGCCCCAGCATTTT. As protein: CASSIKWTGVNQPQHF.

There are a few counts of this clone. The chain links TRBV18 to TRBJ1-4; 8 nucleotides line up with TRBD1. This CDR3 is 15 amino acids long. Germline-derived CDR1 and CDR2 are KGHSH and LQKENI. The trim removed 2 bases at V and 8 bases at J, leaving 7 bases unmatched. The CDR3 DNA follows: TGTGCCAGCTCACCAGAGACAGGGGTGGAGGAAAAACTGTTTTTT. It codes for CASSPETGVEEKLFF. Full variable domain (missing parts from reference TRBV18 and TRBJ1-4): NAGVMQNPRHLVRRRGQEARLRCSPMKGHSHVYWYRQLPEEGLKFMVYLQKENIIDESGMPKERFSAEFPKEGPSILRIQQVVRGDSAAYFCASSPETGVEEKLFFGSGTQLSVL.

The rearrangement links TRBV4-1 to TRBJ2-7; D is unresolved. V gave up 4 bases and J gave up 2 bases, with 12 bases separating them. The CDR3 has 14 residues. Germline-derived CDR1 and CDR2 are MGHRA and YSYEKL. The CDR3 is CASSPLVAAYEQYF. The CDR3 bases are TGCGCCAGCAGCCCCCTGGTGGCCGCCTACGAGCAGTACTTC.

V and J are TRBV11-3 and TRBJ2-3; a possible D gene is TRBD1 (6 bases). Deletions cut 3 bases from V and 6 bases from J, with 7 bases between. CDR1 and CDR2 from the germline V gene are SGHNT and YENEEA. The CDR3 is 12 residues long. Here the CDR3 reads CASSFQGDTQYF. The CDR3, as DNA: TGTGCCAGCAGCTTCCAGGGGGATACGCAGTATTTT.

V is TRBV27 and J is TRBJ2-3; 7 bases map to TRBD1. CDR1 is MNHEY and CDR2 is SMNVEV in the germline V gene (reference sequence). With 0 bases clipped from V and 2 bases from J, the junction kept 5 bases outside the gene matches. This CDR3 is built from 16 residues. The CDR3 sequence: CASSLSTTGHTDTQYF. The CDR3 nucleotides are TGTGCCAGCAGTTTATCGACGACAGGGCACACAGATACGCAGTATTTT.

The chain couples TRBV19 to TRBJ2-5; 8 nucleotides align to TRBD1. The CDR3 extends over 15 amino acids. V shed 4 bases, J shed 2 bases, and the junction held 6 bases outside the gene matches. Germline V lookup: CDR1 LNHDA, CDR2 SQIVND (reference sequence). The CDR3 nucleotides are TGTGCCAGTAGTAGGACCGGGACAGGTCAAGAGACCCAGTACTTC. Its translation: CASSRTGTGQETQYF.

This clone has just one count. The V gene is TRBV10-3, the J gene TRBJ1-1; 8 bases match TRBD1. The germline CDR1 and CDR2 sequences are ENHRY and SYGVKD. V was clipped by 5 bases and J by 10 bases; unmatched bases: 12. This CDR3 is 14 amino acids long. The CDR3 DNA reads TGTGCCATCAGTTCAGACAGGGGCCGTGCTGGAGCTTTCTTT. The encoded protein is CAISSDRGRAGAFF.

This clone was seen more than once but under ten times. One junction end does not reproduce the germline sequence, and a read error may be involved. The chain carries TRBV7-2 and TRBJ2-4; the match to TRBD2 covers 7 bases. Germline V CDR1 and CDR2: SGHTA, FQGNSA. The CDR3 spans 12 residues. The CDR3 reads CASSRPGDYLLF. As DNA, the CDR3 is TGTGCCAGCAGCCGCCCCGGGGACTACCTACTCTTC.

The chain uses TRBV5-1 and TRBJ1-1; 9 bases are shared with TRBD1. The germline CDR1 and CDR2 sequences are SGHRS and YFSETQ. V lost 4 bases, J lost 5 bases, and 9 bases stayed unmatched. This CDR3 comprises 15 residues. The CDR3 is CASSPKTGGETEAFF. CDR3 nucleotide sequence: TGCGCCAGCAGCCCGAAAACAGGGGGCGAGACTGAAGCTTTCTTT.

The chain links TRBV15 to TRBJ2-3, with a possible D match to TRBD2 (5 bases). With 0 bases removed from V and 6 bases from J, the gap between germline ends came to 10 bases. CDR3 size: 14 residues. CDR1 is LNHNV, CDR2 YYDKDF, per germline (reference sequence). In DNA form, the CDR3 reads TGTGCCACCAGCAGAGATCTGGGAGCGGATACGCAGTATTTT. Its translation is CATSRDLGADTQYF.